This T cell receptor (beta chain) was identified in a study of PD-1 blockade in classical Hodgkin lymphoma. This sample's time point: newly diagnosed, previously untreated cHL patient sample. A comparison was provided by newly diagnosed, untreated classical Hodgkin lymphoma PBMCs. Germline assignment: CDR1 SNHLY and CDR2 FYNNEI. J gave up 5 bases and V 11 bases, and 11 bases lay outside the gene matches. The CDR3 totals 14 residues. Sequencing used immunoSEQ multiplex PCR; TCRdb keeps in-frame clones, though not all of them. Among about 25,000 clones listed, 94% were seen once. The receptor comes from a human donor with classical Hodgkin lymphoma. The chain recombines TRBV2 with TRBJ1-4; 7 bases are shared with TRBD1. The sample taken for sequencing was peripheral blood mononuclear cells (PBMCs). CDR3 sequence (DNA): TGTGCCCCCTATGCAGGGGGGCCGAATGAAAAACTGTTTTTT. It yields the protein CAPYAGGPNEKLFF.